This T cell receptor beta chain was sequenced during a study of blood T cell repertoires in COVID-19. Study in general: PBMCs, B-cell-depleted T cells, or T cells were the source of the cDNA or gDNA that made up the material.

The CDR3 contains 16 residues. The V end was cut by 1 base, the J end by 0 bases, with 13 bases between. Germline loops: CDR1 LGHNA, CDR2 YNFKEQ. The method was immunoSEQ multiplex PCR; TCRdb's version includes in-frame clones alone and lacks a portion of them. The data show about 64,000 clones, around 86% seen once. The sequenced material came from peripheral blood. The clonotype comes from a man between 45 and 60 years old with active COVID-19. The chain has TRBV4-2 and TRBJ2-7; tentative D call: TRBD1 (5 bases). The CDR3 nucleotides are TGTGCCAGCAGCCAAGGGAAGGGGCAGTCCTCCTACGAGCAGTACTTC. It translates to CASSQGKGQSSYEQYF.